This entry lists 8 T cell receptor beta chains sequenced from one sample in a study of molecular identifiers for immune sequencing clone quantification. One entry per CDR3 protein, called by TCRdb with MiXCR from the PCR reads. Among approximately 590,000 distinct CDR3 sequences listed, 25% were seen once. The sequenced sample was naive CD8+ T cells from blood, with Jurkat cell RNA spiked in. Documented subset: FACS-sorted CD8+CD4-CCR7+CD45RA+ naive T cells. The receptors stem from a human donor in good health. Some libraries in this study had Jurkat cell RNA spiked in.

This sequence joins TRBV12-3 or TRBV12-4 and TRBJ1-5; D may be TRBD1 (5 bases). Trimming took 2 bases from V and 3 from J, leaving 8 bases between them. The CDR3 has 14 amino acids. CDR3 in DNA: TGTGCCAGCAGTTTATTGGACAACAATCAGCCCCAGCATTTT. It specifies CASSLLDNNQPQHF.

This clonotype has a count of ten or more. The chain carries TRBV7-2 and TRBJ1-1; D remains unclear. The ends were cut back, 4 bases at V and 9 bases at J, with 21 bases in the middle. The germline V gene encodes CDR1 SGHTA and CDR2 FQGNSA. This CDR3 spans 15 amino acids. CDR3 nucleotide sequence: TGTGCCAGCAGCTCGTTTTTCTTGGGTCTGATTAAAGCTTTCTTT. Its translation is CASSSFFLGLIKAFF.

This clonotype was seen at least ten times. This chain links TRBV14 with TRBJ1-5; D perhaps matches TRBD1 (5 bases). The V and J ends lost 0 bases and 0 bases respectively, with 12 bases between them. Per the germline V gene, CDR1 is SGHDN and CDR2 is FVKESK. The CDR3 has 17 residues. The CDR3 spells CASSQDAGPLSNQPQHF. As DNA, the CDR3 is TGTGCCAGCAGCCAAGATGCAGGGCCTCTTAGCAATCAGCCCCAGCATTTT.

This clonotype came up once. With only one base between it and a far larger clone, this is likely a read error. This chain joins TRBV14 and TRBJ2-7; D gene ambiguous. Germline V lookup: CDR1 SGHDN, CDR2 FVKESK. The CDR3 is made up of 12 amino acids. CDR3 sequence (DNA): TGTGCCAGCGGCCAAGACGGGTACGAGCAGTACTTC. This sequence encodes CASGQDGYEQYF.

This clonotype turned up a few times. This sequence joins TRBV27 and TRBJ2-3, with 10 bases identical to TRBD2. V gave up 1 base and J gave up 4 bases; unmatched junction bases: 5. Per germline, CDR1 MNHEY and CDR2 SMNVEV (reference sequence). The CDR3 has 16 amino acids. CDR3 loop: CASSLWLAGVADTQYF. The CDR3 coding sequence is TGTGCCAGCAGTTTATGGCTAGCGGGAGTGGCAGATACGCAGTATTTT.

This clonotype showed up just a few times. The chain has TRBV10-3 and TRBJ2-5; TRBD2 matches 9 bases. The CDR3 length is 14 residues. CDR1 is ENHRY, CDR2 SYGVKD, per germline. Trimming at V came to 2 bases and at J to 4 bases, leaving 2 bases not matched to a gene. Here the CDR3 reads CAISEGSGGETQYF. The DNA for the CDR3 is TGTGCCATCAGTGAGGGTAGCGGGGGAGAGACCCAGTACTTC.

A single count supports this clonotype. A much larger clone differs from this one at a single base, so this may be a read error. This sequence joins TRBV20-1 and TRBJ2-7; the D gene could be TRBD1 or TRBD2 (5 bases each). CDR1 and CDR2 (germline): DFQATT, SNEGSKA (reference sequence). CDR3 length equals 15 residues. Between the trimmed V and J ends, which lost 1 base and 9 bases, there was a span of 22 bases. The CDR3 here is CSARVDRLAPQGQYF. The DNA for the CDR3 is TGCAGTGCTAGAGTAGATCGTCTAGCCCCTCAGGGGCAGTACTTC.

Regarding this clonotype: This may be a read error, as it is one base from a much larger clone. No conserved phenylalanine or tryptophan is present at the end of the CDR3, so a read error is the likely explanation. The chain employs TRBV10-3 and TRBJ1-5; D perhaps matches TRBD1 (6 bases). The V gene lost 5 bases and the J gene lost 1 base, with 12 bases spanning the gap. This CDR3 comprises 15 residues. The V gene's germline CDR1 is ENHRY and CDR2 SYGVKD. The CDR3 sequence is CAISRGFESNQPQHS. The CDR3 coding sequence is TGTGCCATCAGTAGGGGGTTTGAGAGCAATCAGCCCCAGCATTCT.